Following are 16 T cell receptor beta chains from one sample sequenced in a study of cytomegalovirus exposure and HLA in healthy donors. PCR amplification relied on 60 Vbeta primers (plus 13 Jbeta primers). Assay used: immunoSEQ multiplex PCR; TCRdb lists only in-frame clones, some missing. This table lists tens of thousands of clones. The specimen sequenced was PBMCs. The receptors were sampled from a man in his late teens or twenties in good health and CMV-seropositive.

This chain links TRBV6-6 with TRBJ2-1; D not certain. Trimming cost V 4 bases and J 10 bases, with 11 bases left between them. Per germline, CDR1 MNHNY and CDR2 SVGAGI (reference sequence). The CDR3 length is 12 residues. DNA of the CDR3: TGTGCCAGCAGTTCCTTAGTCGTCGAGCAGTTCTTC. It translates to CASSSLVVEQFF.

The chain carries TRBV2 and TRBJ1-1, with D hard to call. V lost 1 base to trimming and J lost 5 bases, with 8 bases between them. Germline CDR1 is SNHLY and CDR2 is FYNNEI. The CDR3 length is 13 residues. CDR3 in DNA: TGTGCCAGCAGTGAAGGTCGGAGGACTGAAGCTTTCTTT. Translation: CASSEGRRTEAFF.

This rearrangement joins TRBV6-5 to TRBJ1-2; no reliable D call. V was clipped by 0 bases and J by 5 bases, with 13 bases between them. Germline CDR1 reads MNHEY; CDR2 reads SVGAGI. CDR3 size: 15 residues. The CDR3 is CASSYSRVRAYGYTF. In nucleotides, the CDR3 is TGTGCCAGCAGTTACTCGAGAGTTCGCGCTTATGGCTACACCTTC.

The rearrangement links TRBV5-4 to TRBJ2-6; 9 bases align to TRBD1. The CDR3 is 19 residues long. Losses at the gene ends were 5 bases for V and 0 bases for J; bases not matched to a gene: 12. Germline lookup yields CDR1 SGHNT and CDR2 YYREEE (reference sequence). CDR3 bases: TGTGCCAGCAGGGCGGACAGGGGAGGCACCGTCTCTGGGGCCAACGTCCTGACTTTC. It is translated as CASRADRGGTVSGANVLTF.

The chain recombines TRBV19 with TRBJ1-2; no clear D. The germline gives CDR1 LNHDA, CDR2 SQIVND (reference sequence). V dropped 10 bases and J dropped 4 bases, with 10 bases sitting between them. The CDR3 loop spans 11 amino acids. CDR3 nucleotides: TGTGCCACTTTCTCGGGCTATGGCTACACCTTC. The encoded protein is CATFSGYGYTF.

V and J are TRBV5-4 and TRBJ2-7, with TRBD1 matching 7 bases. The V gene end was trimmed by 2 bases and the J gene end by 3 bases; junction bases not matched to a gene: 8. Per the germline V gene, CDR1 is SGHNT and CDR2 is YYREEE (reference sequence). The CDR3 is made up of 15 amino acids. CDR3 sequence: CASSFRQGDVYEQYF. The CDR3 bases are TGTGCCAGCAGCTTTCGACAGGGTGATGTCTACGAGCAGTACTTC.

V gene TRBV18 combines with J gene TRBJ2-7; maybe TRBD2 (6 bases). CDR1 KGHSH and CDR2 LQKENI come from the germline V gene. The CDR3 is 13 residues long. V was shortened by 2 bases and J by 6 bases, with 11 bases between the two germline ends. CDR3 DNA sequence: TGTGCCAGCTCACCAGGTGGAGGGCCCGAGCAGTACTTC. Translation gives CASSPGGGPEQYF. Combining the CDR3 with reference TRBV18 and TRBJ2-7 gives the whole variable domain NAGVMQNPRHLVRRRGQEARLRCSPMKGHSHVYWYRQLPEEGLKFMVYLQKENIIDESGMPKERFSAEFPKEGPSILRIQQVVRGDSAAYFCASSPGGGPEQYFGPGTRLTVT.

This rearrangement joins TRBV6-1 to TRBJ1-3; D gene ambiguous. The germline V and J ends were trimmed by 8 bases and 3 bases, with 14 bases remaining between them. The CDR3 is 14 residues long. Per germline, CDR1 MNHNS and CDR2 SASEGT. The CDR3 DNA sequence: TGTGCCAGCCTAGTCGTGGAGGGTGGAAACACCATATATTTT. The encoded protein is CASLVVEGGNTIYF.

CDR3 loop: CASSYSGGVAFF. DNA of the CDR3: TGTGCCAGCAGTTACTCGGGGGGGGTCGCTTTCTTT. The rearrangement joins TRBV6-5 to TRBJ1-1; D may be TRBD1 (5 bases). The CDR3 extends over 12 amino acids. Per the germline V gene, CDR1 is MNHEY and CDR2 is SVGAGI. Between the trimmed V and J ends, which lost 0 bases and 11 bases, there was a span of 10 bases.

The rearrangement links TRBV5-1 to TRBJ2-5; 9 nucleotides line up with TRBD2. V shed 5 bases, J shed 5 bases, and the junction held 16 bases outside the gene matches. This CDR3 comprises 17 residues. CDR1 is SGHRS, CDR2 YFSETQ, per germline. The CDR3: CASRGTSPGGQGETQYF. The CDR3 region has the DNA TGCGCCAGCAGAGGGACTAGCCCCGGGGGCCAAGGGGAGACCCAGTACTTC. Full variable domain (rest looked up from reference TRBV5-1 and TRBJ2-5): KAGVTQTPRYLIKTRGQQVTLSCSPISGHRSVSWYQQTPGQGLQFLFEYFSETQRNKGNFPGRFSGRQFSNSRSEMNVSTLELGDSALYLCASRGTSPGGQGETQYFGPGTRLLVL.

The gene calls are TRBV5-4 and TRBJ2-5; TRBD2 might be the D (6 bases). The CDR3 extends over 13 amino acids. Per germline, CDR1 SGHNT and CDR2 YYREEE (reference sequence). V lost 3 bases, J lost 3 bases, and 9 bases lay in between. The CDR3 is CASSSRLEETQYF. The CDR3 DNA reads TGTGCCAGCAGCTCCAGACTAGAAGAGACCCAGTACTTC.

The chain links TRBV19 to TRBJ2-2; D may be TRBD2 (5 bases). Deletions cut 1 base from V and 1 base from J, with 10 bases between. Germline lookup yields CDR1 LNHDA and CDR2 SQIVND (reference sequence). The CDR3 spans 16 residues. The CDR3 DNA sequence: TGTGCCAGTAGTATAGGCGCGGGTGTGAACACCGGGGAGCTGTTTTTT. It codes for CASSIGAGVNTGELFF. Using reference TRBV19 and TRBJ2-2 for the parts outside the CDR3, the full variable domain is DGGITQSPKYLFRKEGQNVTLSCEQNLNHDAMYWYRQDPGQGLRLIYYSQIVNDFQKGDIAEGYSVSREKKESFPLTVTSAQKNPTAFYLCASSIGAGVNTGELFFGEGSRLTVL.

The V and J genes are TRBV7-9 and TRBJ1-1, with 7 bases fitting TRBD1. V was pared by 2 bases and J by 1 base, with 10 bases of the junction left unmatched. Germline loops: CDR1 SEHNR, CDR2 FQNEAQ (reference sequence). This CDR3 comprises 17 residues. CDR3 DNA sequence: TGTGCCAGCAGCTTACTCCGCCCAAGGGACAGGAACACTGAAGCTTTCTTT. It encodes CASSLLRPRDRNTEAFF.

The CDR3 nucleotides are TGTGCCAGCAGCTACGGACAGGGGATTGCCGGGGAGCTGTTTTTT. Residues: CASSYGQGIAGELFF. The chain has TRBV5-6 and TRBJ2-2; TRBD1 aligns across 9 bases. Germline CDR1 is SGHDT and CDR2 is YYEEEE. The CDR3 sequence is 15 residues long. V gave up 3 bases and J gave up 6 bases; unmatched junction bases: 6.

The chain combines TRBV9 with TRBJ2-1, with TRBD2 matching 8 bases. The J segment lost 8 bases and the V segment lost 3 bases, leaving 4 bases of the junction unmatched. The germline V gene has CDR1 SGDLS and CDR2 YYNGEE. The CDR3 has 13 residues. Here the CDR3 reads CASSASGSHEQFF. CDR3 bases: TGTGCCAGCAGCGCAAGCGGGAGTCATGAGCAGTTCTTC.

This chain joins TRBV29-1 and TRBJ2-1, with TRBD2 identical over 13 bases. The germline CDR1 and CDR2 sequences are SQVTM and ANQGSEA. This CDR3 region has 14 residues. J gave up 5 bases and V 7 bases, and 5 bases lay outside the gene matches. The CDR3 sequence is CSALTSGGNNEQFF. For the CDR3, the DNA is TGCAGCGCCCTGACTAGCGGGGGGAACAATGAGCAGTTCTTC.